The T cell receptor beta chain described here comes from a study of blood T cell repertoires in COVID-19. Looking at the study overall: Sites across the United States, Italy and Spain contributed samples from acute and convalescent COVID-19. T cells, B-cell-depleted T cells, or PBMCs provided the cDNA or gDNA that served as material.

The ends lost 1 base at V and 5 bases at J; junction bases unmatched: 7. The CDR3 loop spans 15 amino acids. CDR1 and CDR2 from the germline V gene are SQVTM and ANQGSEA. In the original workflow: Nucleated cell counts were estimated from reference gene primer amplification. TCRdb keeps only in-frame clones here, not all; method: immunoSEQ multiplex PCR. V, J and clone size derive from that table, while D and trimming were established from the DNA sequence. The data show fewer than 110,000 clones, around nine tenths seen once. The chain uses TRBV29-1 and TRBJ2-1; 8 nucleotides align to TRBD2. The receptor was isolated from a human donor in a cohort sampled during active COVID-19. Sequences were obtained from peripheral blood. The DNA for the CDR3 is TGCAGCGTTGAAGGAGGAAGGACTAGCAACAATGAGCAGTTCTTC. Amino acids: CSVEGGRTSNNEQFF.